This T cell receptor beta chain was profiled in a study of T cells in Graves' hyperthyroidism and ophthalmopathy (dated by TCRdb to between 2018 and 2021). About the full investigation: Peripheral blood samples were taken at initial diagnosis, before any treatment was given. TCR Vbeta CDR3 sequencing of 135 peripheral blood samples (roughly 41 ophthalmopathy, 75 hyperthyroidism and approximately 17 progressor patients) is reported in the paper. The roughly 100 discovery patients were randomly divided into training and test sets at a 7:3 ratio. Once sampling was done, hyperthyroidism patients were given methimazole at a starting dose of 30 mg daily, whereas ophthalmopathy patients were given high-dose intravenous methylprednisolone. TCR V-J signatures able to tell the groups apart were searched for in a discovery cohort of 100 patients, of whom more than 40 had Graves' ophthalmopathy and 55 to 65 had stable Graves' hyperthyroidism. The study also compared thyroid tissue and blood T-cell repertoires from 5 to 7 Graves' hyperthyroidism patients. Prospective prediction of ophthalmopathy was tested in an independent validation cohort of under 20 hyperthyroidism patients and some 17 patients who later progressed to ophthalmopathy. The paper's findings and limits, for the study overall: Blood samples also contained most of the expanded thyroid clonotypes (frequency above 0.001), which suggests that blood repertoires may reflect thyroid immune responses. In validation, the model predicted progression to ophthalmopathy a median of roughly 6.5 months before onset, with approximately 70% sensitivity and roughly 79% specificity. Ophthalmopathy was separated from stable hyperthyroidism by a 13 V-J signature model, with around 90% sensitivity and roughly 81% specificity obtained in cross-validation and 80%/75% obtained in testing. Sample size was not statistically predetermined, and blinding of investigators to group allocation was not performed.

TCR beta CDR3 regions were amplified from RNA transcripts. The TCR CDR3 was subjected to a first round of RT-PCR using the HTBI primer set and the Qiagen OneStep RT-PCR kit. The libraries were constructed in a second round of multiplex PCR and then size-selected and purified. The libraries were sequenced on an Illumina HiSeq2000 using paired-end 100 bp reads. The original pipeline was this. SOAPnuke was used to process the raw data, removing reads that contained adapters or uncalled bases, had a mean Phred below 15, or lacked an exact match to the constant primer or identifier. COPE v1.2.5 was used to merge high-quality paired reads, and clonotypes were defined as unique nucleotide sequences. MiTCR v1.1 was used to align the clonotypes against IMGT TRBV, TRBD and TRBJ reference segments. Analysis was restricted to V-J combinations with a frequency above 0.0001, which covered about 99% of repertoires. The TCS score was defined as F50 (clonal expansion) divided by E x V (chaos), with BLOSUM62-based TCRdist calculated between CDR3 peptides within each V-J. Welch's t-statistics and random forest reduced approximately 520 V-J features to 10 to 15, which were used in a naive Bayes classifier (R e1071). TCRdb reprocessed the public reads (quality trimming at Q25 with fastp, clone calling with MiXCR) and kept in-frame beta chains. Each entry merges the rows of one CDR3 protein and shows their most common DNA and genes. None of the V and J calls come from the authors' own analysis; TCRdb made them. The sample contains 250,000 or so distinct CDR3 sequences, roughly 15% of them found a single time. Clones ranked in the top ten supply 25% to 30% of the sample.

Ophthalmopathy patients had moderately to severely active disease, Clinical Activity Score of at least 3, NOSPECS grade of at least 4, and duration under 3 months. Patients with uncontrolled infections, other autoimmune diseases, pregnancy or lactation were excluded. Diagnoses were established on the basis of clinical symptoms, serum thyroxine and TRAb, thyroid ultrasound, and orbital computed tomography. Ficoll-Paque density gradient centrifugation was used to isolate PBMCs from 9.5 to 10 ml of fresh peripheral blood. Total RNA was extracted using Trizol reagent, and RNA quality was assessed on an Agilent 2100 Bioanalyzer. Remarks on this clonotype: Its antigen target is currently unknown. Base-call qualities are not available, and no considerably larger clone is one nucleotide away.

The CDR3 starts with the cysteine, ends with the phenylalanine, and has 14 residues. Kept here is only the CDR3 DNA, which spans 42 bases and is read in frame from base 1. The germline V gene (reference sequence) yields SEHNR for CDR1 and FQNEAQ for CDR2. V and J are truncated by 5 bases and 3 bases respectively, leaving an intervening sequence of 13 bases. Recombination linked TRBV7-9 to TRBJ1-2; a tentative D call is TRBD1 (5 bases match). Material: blood. The source of this sequence is a woman between 18 and 29 years old with Graves' ophthalmopathy. This receptor carries the CDR3 CASSEQGRYYGYTF. In nucleotide form, the sequence is TGTGCCAGCAGCGAGCAGGGAAGGTACTATGGCTACACCTTC.